Following are 10 T cell receptor beta chains from one sample sequenced in a study of blood T cell repertoires in COVID-19. Generated by immunoSEQ multiplex PCR, the TCRdb table keeps only in-frame clones and is missing some. The sample has 45,000 to 60,000 clones, 80% to 90% seen once. The sequencing sample was made of peripheral blood. Receptors were obtained from a man between 60 and 75 years old with acute or convalescent COVID-19.

The V call is TRBV6-6, the J call TRBJ1-3; TRBD1 is a possible D gene (5 bases). CDR3 length equals 15 residues. Germline values: CDR1 MNHNY, CDR2 SVGAGI (reference sequence). Trimming left V 4 bases short and J 2 bases short, with 12 bases between. The CDR3 is CASSSPGGAGNTIYF. The CDR3 nucleotides are TGTGCCAGCAGTTCTCCTGGAGGGGCTGGAAACACCATATATTTT.

The CDR3 nucleotides are TGTGCCAGCAGCTATAACCGGGACAGGGGGGGTGGCTACACCTTC. Protein product: CASSYNRDRGGGYTF. The chain employs TRBV7-3 and TRBJ1-2; 11 bases align to TRBD1. Germline V gene data show CDR1 as SGHTA and CDR2 as FQGTGA. After removal of 4 bases from V and 7 bases from J, the junction contained 8 bases not matched to a gene. The CDR3 spans 15 residues.

This chain links TRBV7-6 with TRBJ2-1; 8 nucleotides agree with TRBD1. This CDR3 spans 15 amino acids. The V gene's germline CDR1 is SGHVS and CDR2 FNYEAQ. The V segment lost 1 base and the J segment 5 bases; nucleotides outside the gene matches: 4. CDR3 protein: CASSLGTGSHNEQFF. CDR3 coding DNA: TGTGCCAGCAGCTTAGGGACAGGGTCACACAATGAGCAGTTCTTC.

This rearrangement joins TRBV6-5 to TRBJ1-1, with 9 positions matching TRBD1. Germline V gene sequence: CDR1 MNHEY, CDR2 SVGAGI. Unmatched junction bases numbered 8, after V lost 5 bases and J lost 10 bases. This CDR3 has 13 residues. CDR3 residues: CASSRTGAEAAFF. CDR3 sequence (DNA): TGTGCCAGCAGTAGGACAGGGGCAGAGGCAGCTTTCTTT.

The rearrangement links TRBV6-6 to TRBJ1-6, with 9 bases that match TRBD1. The CDR3 spans 14 residues. Looked up from germline, CDR1 is MNHNY and CDR2 is SVGAGI (reference sequence). J gave up 7 bases and V 4 bases, and 2 bases lay outside the gene matches. DNA for the CDR3: TGTGCCAGCAGTTTGACAGGGGGAAATTCACCCCTCCACTTT. Encoded protein: CASSLTGGNSPLHF.

The rearrangement joins TRBV5-1 to TRBJ1-1; 7 nucleotides agree with TRBD1. The V segment lost 4 bases and the J segment 4 bases; nucleotides outside the gene matches: 7. The CDR3 loop spans 14 amino acids. Germline V gene data show CDR1 as SGHRS and CDR2 as YFSETQ. The CDR3 region has the DNA TGCGCCAGCAGCATCGGACAGGTCCCCACTGAAGCTTTCTTT. Translating gives CASSIGQVPTEAFF.

J is TRBJ2-7 and V is TRBV12-3 or TRBV12-4, with D unclear. The CDR3 has 13 residues. V was shortened by 5 bases and J by 6 bases, with 14 bases between the two germline ends. CDR3 coding DNA: TGTGCCAGCAGTCTCCGTGCCGGTCTCGAGCAGTACTTC. Translated: CASSLRAGLEQYF.

This chain connects TRBV7-9 to TRBJ2-1, with D possibly being TRBD1 (6 bases). CDR1 is SEHNR and CDR2 is FQNEAQ in the germline V gene (reference sequence). V shed 3 bases and J shed 0 bases, with 12 bases lying between them. CDR3 size: 16 residues. CDR3 in DNA: TGTGCCAGCAGCTTCCCAGGGGCTAGCTCCTACAATGAGCAGTTCTTC. Translation gives CASSFPGASSYNEQFF.

The chain is built from TRBV19 and TRBJ2-2; D may be TRBD2 (5 bases). The V and J ends lost 0 bases and 5 bases respectively, with 7 bases between them. CDR1 and CDR2 (germline): LNHDA, SQIVND (reference sequence). The CDR3 is 14 residues long. DNA for the CDR3: TGTGCCAGTAGTATAGATCCGGGGACCGGGGAGCTGTTTTTT. It specifies CASSIDPGTGELFF.

J is TRBJ2-7 and V is TRBV4-2; 15 positions agree with TRBD2. V lost 4 bases, J lost 7 bases, and 5 bases stayed unmatched. This CDR3 is built from 15 residues. Germline loops: CDR1 LGHNA, CDR2 YNFKEQ. DNA for the CDR3: TGTGCCAGCAGCCTTGGACTAGCGGGGGGGCGTGAGCAGTACTTC. It specifies CASSLGLAGGREQYF.